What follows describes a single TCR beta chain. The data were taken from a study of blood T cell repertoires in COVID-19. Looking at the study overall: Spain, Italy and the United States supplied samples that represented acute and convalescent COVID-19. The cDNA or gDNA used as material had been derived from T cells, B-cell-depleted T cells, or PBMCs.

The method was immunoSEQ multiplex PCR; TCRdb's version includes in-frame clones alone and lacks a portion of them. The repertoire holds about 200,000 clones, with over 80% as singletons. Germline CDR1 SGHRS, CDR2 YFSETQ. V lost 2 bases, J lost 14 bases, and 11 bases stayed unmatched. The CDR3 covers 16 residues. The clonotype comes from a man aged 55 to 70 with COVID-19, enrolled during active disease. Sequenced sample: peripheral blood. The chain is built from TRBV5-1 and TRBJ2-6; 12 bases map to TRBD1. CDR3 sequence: CASSLVIPGQGALLTF. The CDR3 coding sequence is TGCGCCAGCAGCTTAGTGATCCCGGGACAGGGGGCTCTCCTGACTTTC.